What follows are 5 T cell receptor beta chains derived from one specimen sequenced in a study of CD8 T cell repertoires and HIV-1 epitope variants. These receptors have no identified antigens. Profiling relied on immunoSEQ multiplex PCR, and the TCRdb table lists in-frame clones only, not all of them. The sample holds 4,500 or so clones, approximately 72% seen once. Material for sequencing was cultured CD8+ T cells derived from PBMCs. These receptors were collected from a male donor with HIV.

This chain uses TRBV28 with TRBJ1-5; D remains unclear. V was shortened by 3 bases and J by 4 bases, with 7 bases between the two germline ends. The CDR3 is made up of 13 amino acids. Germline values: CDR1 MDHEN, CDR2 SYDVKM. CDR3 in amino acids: CASSLLRNQPQHF. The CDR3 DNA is TGTGCCAGCAGTTTGTTAAGAAATCAGCCCCAGCATTTT.

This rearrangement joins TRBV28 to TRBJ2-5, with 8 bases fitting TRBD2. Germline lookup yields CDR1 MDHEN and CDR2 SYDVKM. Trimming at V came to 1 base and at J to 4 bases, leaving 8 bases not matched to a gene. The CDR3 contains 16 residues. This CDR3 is CASSLSDGGVGETQYF. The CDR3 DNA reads TGTGCCAGCAGTTTATCCGACGGGGGGGTCGGAGAGACCCAGTACTTC.

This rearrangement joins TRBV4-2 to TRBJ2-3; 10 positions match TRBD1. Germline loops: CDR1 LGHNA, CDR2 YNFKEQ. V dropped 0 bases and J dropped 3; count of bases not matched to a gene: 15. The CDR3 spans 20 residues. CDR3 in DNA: TGTGCCAGCAGCCAAGATCCCGGGACAGGGGTAGGGGATTTAACAGATACGCAGTATTTT. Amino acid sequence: CASSQDPGTGVGDLTDTQYF.

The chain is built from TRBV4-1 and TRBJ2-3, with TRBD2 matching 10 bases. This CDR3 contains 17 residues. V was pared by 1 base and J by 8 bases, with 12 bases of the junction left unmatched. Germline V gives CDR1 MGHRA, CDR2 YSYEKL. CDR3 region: CASSQAFSAGGPGTQYF. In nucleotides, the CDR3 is TGCGCCAGCAGCCAAGCCTTCTCAGCGGGGGGGCCGGGTACGCAGTATTTT.

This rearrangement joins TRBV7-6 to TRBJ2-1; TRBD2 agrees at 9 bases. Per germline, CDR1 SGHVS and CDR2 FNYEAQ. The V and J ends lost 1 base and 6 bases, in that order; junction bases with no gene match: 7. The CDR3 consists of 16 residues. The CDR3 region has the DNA TGTGCCAGCAGCTTAGGGATGGCGGGGGGGCTCAATGAGCAGTTCTTC. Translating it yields CASSLGMAGGLNEQFF.